There are a few counts of the clone carrying this T cell receptor (beta chain). Its antigen is unknown. One junction end disagrees with the germline gene, perhaps due to a read error. Arm-PCR of CDR3 regions and iRepertoire HTBI primers were used to build TCR beta libraries. TCRdb recomputed calls from the multiplex PCR reads with MiXCR, one row per CDR3 protein. This table holds about 340,000 distinct CDR3 sequences, less than 20% found once. The CDR3 spans 13 residues. CDR1 is MNHEY and CDR2 is SVGAGI in the germline V gene. The entry originates in a study of regulatory T cells in long-lasting Graves disease. Whole-study results and caveats: Among the persistent patients, 2,741 public clonotypes were shared, more than the 750 to 1,000 shared among new patients. Blood alone, not thyroid tissue, was studied.

Time point given: persistent/refractory GD, antithyroid drugs over 5 years with positive TRAb. Following extraction of RNA from PBMCs, that RNA was used to make the TCR library. An endocrinology department in Xi'an, China, recruited the patients. From each patient, around 8.7 milliliters of peripheral blood was drawn and collected into an EDTA anticoagulant tube. This rearrangement joins TRBV6-5 to TRBJ2-5; D gene unclear. The source material was peripheral blood mononuclear cells (PBMCs), sampled when the disease was refractory, from a patient treated with antithyroid drugs. The TCR sequence derives from a female donor with Graves disease. CDR3 in DNA: TGTGCCAGCAATTACTCGAAGGACGAGACCCAGTACTTC. It encodes CASNYSKDETQYF.